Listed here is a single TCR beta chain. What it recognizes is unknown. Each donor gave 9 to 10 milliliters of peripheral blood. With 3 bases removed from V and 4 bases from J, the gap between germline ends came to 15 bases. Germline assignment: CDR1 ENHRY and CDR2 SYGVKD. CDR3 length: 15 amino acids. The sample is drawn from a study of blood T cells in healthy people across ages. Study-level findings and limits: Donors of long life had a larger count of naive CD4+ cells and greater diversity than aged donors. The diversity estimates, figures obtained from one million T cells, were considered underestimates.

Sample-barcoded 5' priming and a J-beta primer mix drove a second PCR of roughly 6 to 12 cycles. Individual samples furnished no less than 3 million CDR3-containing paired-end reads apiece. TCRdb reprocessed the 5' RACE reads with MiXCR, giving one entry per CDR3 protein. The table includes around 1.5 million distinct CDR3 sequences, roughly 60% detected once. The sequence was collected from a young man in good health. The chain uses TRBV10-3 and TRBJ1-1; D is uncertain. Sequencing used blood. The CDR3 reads CAISDRSSSVTEAFF. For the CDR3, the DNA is TGTGCCATCAGTGATCGTAGTTCCTCGGTCACTGAAGCTTTCTTT.